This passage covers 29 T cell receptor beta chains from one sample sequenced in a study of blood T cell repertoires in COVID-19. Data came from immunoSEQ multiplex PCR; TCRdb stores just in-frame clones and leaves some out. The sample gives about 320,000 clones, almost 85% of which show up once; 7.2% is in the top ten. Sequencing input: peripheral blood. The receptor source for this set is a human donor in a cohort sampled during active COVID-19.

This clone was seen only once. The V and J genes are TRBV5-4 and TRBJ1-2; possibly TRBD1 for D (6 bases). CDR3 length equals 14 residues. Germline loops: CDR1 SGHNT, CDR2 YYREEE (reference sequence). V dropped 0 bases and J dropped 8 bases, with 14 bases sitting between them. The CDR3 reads CASSLAGQTGGYTF. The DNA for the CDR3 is TGTGCCAGCAGCTTGGCCGGACAGACTGGGGGCTACACCTTC. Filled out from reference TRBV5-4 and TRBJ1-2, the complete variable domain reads ETGVTQSPTHLIKTRGQQVTLRCSSQSGHNTVSWYQQALGQGPQFIFQYYREEENGRGNFPPRFSGLQFPNYSSELNVNALELDDSALYLCASSLAGQTGGYTFGSGTRLTVV.

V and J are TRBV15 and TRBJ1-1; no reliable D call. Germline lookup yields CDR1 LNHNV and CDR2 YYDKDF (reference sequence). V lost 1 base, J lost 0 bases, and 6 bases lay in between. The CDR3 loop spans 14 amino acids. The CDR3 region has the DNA TGTGCCACCAGCAGAGGAAGAGTGAACACTGAAGCTTTCTTT. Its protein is CATSRGRVNTEAFF.

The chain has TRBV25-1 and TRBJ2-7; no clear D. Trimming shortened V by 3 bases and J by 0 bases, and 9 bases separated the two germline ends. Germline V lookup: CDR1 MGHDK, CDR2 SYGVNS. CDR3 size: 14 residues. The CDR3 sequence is CASSEAGNSYEQYF. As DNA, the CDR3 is TGTGCCAGCAGTGAGGCTGGCAACTCCTACGAGCAGTACTTC.

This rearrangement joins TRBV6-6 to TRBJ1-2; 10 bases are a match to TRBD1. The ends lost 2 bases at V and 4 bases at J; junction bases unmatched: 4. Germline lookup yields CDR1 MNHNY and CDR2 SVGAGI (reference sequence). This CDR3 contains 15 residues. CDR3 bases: TGTGCCAGCAGTTACCCCGGGACAGGGGTCTATGGCTACACCTTC. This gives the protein CASSYPGTGVYGYTF.

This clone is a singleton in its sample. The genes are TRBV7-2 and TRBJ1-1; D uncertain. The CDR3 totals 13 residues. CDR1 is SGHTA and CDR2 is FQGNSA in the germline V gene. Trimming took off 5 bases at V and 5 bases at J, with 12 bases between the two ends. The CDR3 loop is CASSPTYRTEAFF. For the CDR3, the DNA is TGTGCCAGCAGCCCTACTTACAGAACTGAAGCTTTCTTT.

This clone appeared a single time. The CDR3 nucleotides are TGTGCCAGCAGGACAGATAGACCTGAAGCTTTCTTT. Protein: CASRTDRPEAFF. The chain links TRBV6-5 to TRBJ1-1; a weak D match, TRBD1 (5 bases). CDR3 length equals 12 residues. Germline lookup yields CDR1 MNHEY and CDR2 SVGAGI. Trimming pared 6 bases from V and 6 bases from J, leaving 11 bases between.

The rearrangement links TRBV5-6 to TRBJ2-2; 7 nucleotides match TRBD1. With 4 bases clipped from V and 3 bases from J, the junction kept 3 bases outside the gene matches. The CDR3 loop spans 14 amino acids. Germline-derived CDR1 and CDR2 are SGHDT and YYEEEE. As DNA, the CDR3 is TGTGCCAGCAGCAGGACAGGTCACACCGGGGAGCTGTTTTTT. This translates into CASSRTGHTGELFF.

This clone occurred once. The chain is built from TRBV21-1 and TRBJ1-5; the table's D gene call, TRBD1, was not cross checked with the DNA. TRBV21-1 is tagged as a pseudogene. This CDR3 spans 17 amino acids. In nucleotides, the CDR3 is TGTGCCAGCACCCTCAGACCACCCGACAGCCGCAATCAGCCCCAGCATTTT. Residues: CASTLRPPDSRNQPQHF.

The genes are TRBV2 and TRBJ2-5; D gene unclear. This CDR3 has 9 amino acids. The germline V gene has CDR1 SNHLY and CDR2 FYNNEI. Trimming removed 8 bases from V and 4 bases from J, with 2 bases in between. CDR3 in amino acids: CASRETQYF. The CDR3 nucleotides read TGTGCCAGCCGAGAGACCCAGTACTTC.

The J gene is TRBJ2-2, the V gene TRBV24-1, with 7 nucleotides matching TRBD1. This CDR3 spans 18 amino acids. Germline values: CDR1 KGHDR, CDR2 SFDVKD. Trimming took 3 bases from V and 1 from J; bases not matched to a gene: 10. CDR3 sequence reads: CATSDVGTEHLNTGELFF. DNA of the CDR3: TGTGCCACCAGTGATGTAGGGACAGAACACTTGAACACCGGGGAGCTGTTTTTT.

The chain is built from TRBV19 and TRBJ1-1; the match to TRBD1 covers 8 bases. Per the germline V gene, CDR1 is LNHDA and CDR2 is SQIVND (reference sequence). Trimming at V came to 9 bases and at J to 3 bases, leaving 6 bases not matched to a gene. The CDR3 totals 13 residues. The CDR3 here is CASNRGGYTEAFF. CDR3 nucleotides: TGTGCCAGCAACAGGGGGGGGTACACTGAAGCTTTCTTT.

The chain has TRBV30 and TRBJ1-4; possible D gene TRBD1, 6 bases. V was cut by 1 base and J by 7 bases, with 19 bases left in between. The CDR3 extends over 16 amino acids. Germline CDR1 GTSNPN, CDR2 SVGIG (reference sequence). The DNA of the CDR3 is TGTGCCTGGAGTGGCCACCCAGGGGCGGGTGGTGAAAAACTGTTTTTT. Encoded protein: CAWSGHPGAGGEKLFF.

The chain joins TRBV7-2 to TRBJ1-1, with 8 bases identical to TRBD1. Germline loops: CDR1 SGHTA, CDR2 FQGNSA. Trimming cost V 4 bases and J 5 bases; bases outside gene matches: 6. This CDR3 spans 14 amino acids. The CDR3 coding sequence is TGTGCCAGCAGCTCGAGGACAGGGCGGACTGAAGCTTTCTTT. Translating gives CASSSRTGRTEAFF.

The chain's CDR3 is CASSESSGGEQFF. Written as DNA, the CDR3 is TGCGCCAGCAGTGAGTCTAGCGGGGGTGAGCAGTTCTTC. The rearrangement uses TRBV10-2 and TRBJ2-1, with 9 bases fitting TRBD2. Germline-derived CDR1 and CDR2 are WSHSY and SAAADI. V shed 0 bases, J shed 9 bases, and the junction held 0 bases outside the gene matches. The CDR3 totals 13 residues.

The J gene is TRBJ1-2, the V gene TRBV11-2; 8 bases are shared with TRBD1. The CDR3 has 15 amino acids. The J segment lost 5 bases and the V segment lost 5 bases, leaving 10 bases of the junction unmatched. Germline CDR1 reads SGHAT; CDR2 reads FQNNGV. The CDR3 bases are TGTGCCAGCAGCAACACCCAGGGGGCGGGGTATGGCTACACCTTC. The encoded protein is CASSNTQGAGYGYTF.

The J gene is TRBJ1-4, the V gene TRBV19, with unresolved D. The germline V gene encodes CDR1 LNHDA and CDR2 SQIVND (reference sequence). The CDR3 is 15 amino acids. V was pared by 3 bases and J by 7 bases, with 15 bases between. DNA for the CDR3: TGTGCCAGTAGTATTCCGGCCGGGGTGGGTGAAAAACTGTTTTTT. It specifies CASSIPAGVGEKLFF.

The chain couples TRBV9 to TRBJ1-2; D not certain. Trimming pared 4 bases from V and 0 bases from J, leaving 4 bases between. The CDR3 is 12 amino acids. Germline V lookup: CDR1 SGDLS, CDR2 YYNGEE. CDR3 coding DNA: TGTGCCAGCAGCCCTGCTAACTATGGCTACACCTTC. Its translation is CASSPANYGYTF. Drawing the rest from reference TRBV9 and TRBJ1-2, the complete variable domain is DSGVTQTPKHLITATGQRVTLRCSPRSGDLSVYWYQQSLDQGLQFLIQYYNGEERAKGNILERFSAQQFPDLHSELNLSSLELGDSALYFCASSPANYGYTFGSGTRLTVV.

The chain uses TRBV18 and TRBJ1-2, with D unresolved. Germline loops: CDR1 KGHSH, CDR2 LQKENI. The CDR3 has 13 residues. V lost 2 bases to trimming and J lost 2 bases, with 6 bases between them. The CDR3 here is CASSPGENYGYTF. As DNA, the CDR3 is TGTGCCAGCTCACCAGGAGAAAACTATGGCTACACCTTC.

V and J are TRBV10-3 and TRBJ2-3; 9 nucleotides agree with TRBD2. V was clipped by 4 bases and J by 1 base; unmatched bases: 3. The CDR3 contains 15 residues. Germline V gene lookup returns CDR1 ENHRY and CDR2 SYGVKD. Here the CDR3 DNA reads TGTGCCATCAGTGGACTAGCGGCTGGCACAGATACGCAGTATTTT. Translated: CAISGLAAGTDTQYF.

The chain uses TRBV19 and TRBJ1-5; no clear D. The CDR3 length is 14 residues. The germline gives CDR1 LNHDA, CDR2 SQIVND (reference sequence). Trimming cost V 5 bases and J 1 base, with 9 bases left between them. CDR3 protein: CASSLELSNQPQHF. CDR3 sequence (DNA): TGTGCCAGTAGTCTCGAGTTAAGCAATCAGCCCCAGCATTTT.

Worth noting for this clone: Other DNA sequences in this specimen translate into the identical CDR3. The CDR3 loop reads CASSPTGGNTEAFF. The CDR3 coding sequence is TGTGCCAGCAGCCCAACAGGGGGAAACACTGAAGCTTTCTTT. V usage is TRBV7-3 and J usage is TRBJ1-1, with 8 bases fitting TRBD1. CDR3 length: 14 residues. Trimming took 5 bases from V and 2 from J; bases not matched to a gene: 4. The germline V gene encodes CDR1 SGHTA and CDR2 FQGTGA.

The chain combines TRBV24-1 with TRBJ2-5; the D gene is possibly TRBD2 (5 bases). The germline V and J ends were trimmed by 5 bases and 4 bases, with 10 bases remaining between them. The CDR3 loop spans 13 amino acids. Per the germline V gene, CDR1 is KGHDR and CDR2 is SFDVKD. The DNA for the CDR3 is TGTGCCACCAGTGGAGGGCACGGAGAGACCCAGTACTTC. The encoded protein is CATSGGHGETQYF.

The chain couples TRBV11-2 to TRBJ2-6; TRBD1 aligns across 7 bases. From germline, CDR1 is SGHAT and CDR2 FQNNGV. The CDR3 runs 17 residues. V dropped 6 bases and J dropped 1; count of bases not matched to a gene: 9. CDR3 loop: CASRLYRGRSGANVLTF. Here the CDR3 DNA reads TGTGCCAGCAGACTATACAGGGGACGTTCTGGGGCCAACGTCCTGACTTTC.

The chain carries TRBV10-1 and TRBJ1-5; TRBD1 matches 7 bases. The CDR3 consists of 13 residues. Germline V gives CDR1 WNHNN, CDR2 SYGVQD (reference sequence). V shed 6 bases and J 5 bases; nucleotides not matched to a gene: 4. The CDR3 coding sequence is TGCGCCAGCAGCCGGGACAGCGATCAGCCCCAGCATTTT. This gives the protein CASSRDSDQPQHF.

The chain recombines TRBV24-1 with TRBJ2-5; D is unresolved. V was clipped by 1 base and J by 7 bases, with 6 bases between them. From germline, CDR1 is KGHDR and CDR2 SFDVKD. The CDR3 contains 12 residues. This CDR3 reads CATSDFSGTQYF. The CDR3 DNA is TGTGCCACCAGTGATTTCAGTGGGACCCAGTACTTC.

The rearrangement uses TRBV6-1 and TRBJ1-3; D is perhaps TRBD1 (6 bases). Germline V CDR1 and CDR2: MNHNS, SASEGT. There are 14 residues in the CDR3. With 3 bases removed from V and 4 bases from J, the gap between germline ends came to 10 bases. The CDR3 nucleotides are TGTGCCAGCAGTGACGGGACATCCGGAAACACCATATATTTT. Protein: CASSDGTSGNTIYF.

As DNA, the CDR3 is TGTGCCAGCAGCATCACTAGCGGGGGTAACAATGAGCAGTTCTTC. Its translation: CASSITSGGNNEQFF. V usage is TRBV3-1 (or the pseudogene TRBV3-2) and J usage is TRBJ2-1, with TRBD2 matching over 11 bases. The J segment lost 5 bases and the V segment lost 5 bases, leaving 5 bases of the junction unmatched. Germline V gene data show CDR1 as LGHDT and CDR2 as YNNKEL (reference sequence). The CDR3 spans 15 residues.

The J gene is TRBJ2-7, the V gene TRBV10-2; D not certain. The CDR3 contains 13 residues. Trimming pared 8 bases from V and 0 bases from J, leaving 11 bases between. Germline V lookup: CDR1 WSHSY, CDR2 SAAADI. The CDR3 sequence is CASPQIGSYEQYF. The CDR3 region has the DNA TGCGCCAGCCCACAAATTGGCTCCTACGAGCAGTACTTC.

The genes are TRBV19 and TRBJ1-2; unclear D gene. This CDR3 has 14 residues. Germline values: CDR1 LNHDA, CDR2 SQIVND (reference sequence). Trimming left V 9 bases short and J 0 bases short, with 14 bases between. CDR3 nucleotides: TGTGCCAGCCCCCGGAGTAGAGCTAACTATGGCTACACCTTC. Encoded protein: CASPRSRANYGYTF.